The 13 T cell receptor beta chains presented below share a single source sample, sequenced in a study of shared T cell receptors in the human thymus. Measured with immunoSEQ multiplex PCR; TCRdb has only the in-frame clones, and not every one. The sample carries roughly 550,000 clones, approximately 80% recorded once. These data also formed part of another study, on human thymus T cells.

The sample taken for sequencing was thymocytes. The receptors here all came from a boy younger than two with a congenital heart defect.

This clone has more than one count but fewer than ten. V and J are TRBV27 and TRBJ2-7; the match to TRBD1 covers 12 bases. The CDR3 has 14 amino acids. V shed 8 bases and J 3 bases; nucleotides not matched to a gene: 5. From germline, CDR1 is MNHEY and CDR2 SMNVEV (reference sequence). This chain's CDR3 is CASCRDRGLYEQYF. CDR3 DNA sequence: TGTGCCAGCTGCCGGGACAGGGGGCTCTACGAGCAGTACTTC.

V usage is TRBV10-3 and J usage is TRBJ2-7; D remains unclear. Trimming took 6 bases from V and 2 from J, leaving 11 bases between them. This CDR3 has 13 residues. Germline V CDR1 and CDR2: ENHRY, SYGVKD. CDR3 DNA sequence: TGTGCCATCAGCGCCGACATTACCTACGAGCAGTACTTC. Translating gives CAISADITYEQYF.

The chain combines TRBV5-6 with TRBJ2-1; weak D call: TRBD2 (6 bases). The germline CDR1 and CDR2 sequences are SGHDT and YYEEEE. The CDR3 loop spans 18 amino acids. V shed 3 bases and J shed 0 bases, with 19 bases lying between them. DNA of the CDR3: TGTGCCAGCAGCTCGGAGGGCGGACTACAAAGCTCCTACAATGAGCAGTTCTTC. It is translated as CASSSEGGLQSSYNEQFF.

A single count supports this clone. CDR3 sequence (DNA): TGTGCCAGCAGCTTCCAGGGGAACACTGAAGCTTTCTTT. This sequence encodes CASSFQGNTEAFF. This chain uses TRBV7-9 with TRBJ1-1; D perhaps matches TRBD1 (5 bases). V lost 3 bases to trimming and J lost 1 base, with 6 bases between them. The CDR3 is 13 residues long. CDR1 and CDR2 from the germline V gene are SEHNR and FQNEAQ (reference sequence).

This sequence joins TRBV9 and TRBJ2-3, with TRBD2 identical over 10 bases. This CDR3 is built from 17 residues. The V gene's germline CDR1 is SGDLS and CDR2 YYNGEE. The V gene end was trimmed by 4 bases and the J gene end by 3 bases; junction bases not matched to a gene: 11. The CDR3 protein is CASSPAGGPVRTDTQYF. In DNA, the CDR3 is TGTGCCAGCAGCCCAGCGGGAGGGCCGGTCAGGACAGATACGCAGTATTTT.

The chain joins TRBV4-1 to TRBJ2-3, with 12 bases aligning to TRBD2. Germline assignment: CDR1 MGHRA and CDR2 YSYEKL. V dropped 0 bases and J dropped 4; count of bases not matched to a gene: 8. This CDR3 comprises 18 residues. CDR3 residues: CASSQERSSGRAPDTQYF. The DNA for the CDR3 is TGCGCCAGCAGCCAAGAGAGATCTAGCGGGAGGGCCCCAGATACGCAGTATTTT.

The V gene is TRBV2, the J gene TRBJ2-3, with D perhaps TRBD2 (5 bases). Germline lookup yields CDR1 SNHLY and CDR2 FYNNEI. The ends were cut back, 2 bases at V and 6 bases at J, with 21 bases in the middle. CDR3 length: 17 amino acids. CDR3: CASSETPSAVTGDTQYF. The CDR3 DNA follows: TGTGCCAGCAGTGAAACCCCCTCCGCGGTGACGGGGGATACGCAGTATTTT.

CDR3 nucleotides: TGTGCCAGCAGCCCAACCCCGGGAGGGGCGCCTGGCTACACCTTC. Protein product: CASSPTPGGAPGYTF. The V and J genes are TRBV11-2 and TRBJ1-2; possibly TRBD1 for D (5 bases). The germline V gene encodes CDR1 SGHAT and CDR2 FQNNGV. The CDR3 loop spans 15 amino acids. Trimming cost V 5 bases and J 7 bases, with 20 bases left between them.

The chain combines TRBV14 with TRBJ1-1; 7 bases fit TRBD1. The CDR3 covers 12 residues. Germline loops: CDR1 SGHDN, CDR2 FVKESK. V trimming: 4 bases; J trimming: 5 bases; junction bases outside the gene matches: 1. This CDR3 is CASSPGGTEAFF. As DNA, the CDR3 is TGTGCCAGCAGCCCAGGGGGGACTGAAGCTTTCTTT.

V usage is TRBV5-1 and J usage is TRBJ2-7, with TRBD2 identical over 12 bases. V was clipped by 4 bases and J by 2 bases; unmatched bases: 7. This CDR3 is 16 amino acids long. CDR1 and CDR2 (germline): SGHRS, YFSETQ. CDR3 protein: CASSGTTSGGPYEQYF. The DNA of the CDR3 is TGCGCCAGCAGCGGGACGACTAGCGGGGGTCCCTACGAGCAGTACTTC.

The chain joins TRBV2 to TRBJ2-7, with 7 bases that match TRBD2. The trim removed 5 bases at V and 7 bases at J, leaving 5 bases unmatched. The germline V gene encodes CDR1 SNHLY and CDR2 FYNNEI. The CDR3 sequence is 12 residues long. The CDR3 DNA reads as TGTGCCAGCAGTCACCCGGGACTAGAGCAGTACTTC. Residues: CASSHPGLEQYF.

This clone was found once. The V gene is TRBV5-1, the J gene TRBJ1-1; D possibly corresponds to TRBD1 (6 bases). The CDR3 extends over 13 amino acids. With 4 bases removed from V and 3 bases from J, the gap between germline ends came to 10 bases. CDR1 and CDR2 from the germline V gene are SGHRS and YFSETQ. The CDR3 nucleotides read TGCGCCAGCAGCAGACCAGGGGACACTGAAGCTTTCTTT. Protein product: CASSRPGDTEAFF.

V gene TRBV15 combines with J gene TRBJ2-3, with D hard to call. Looked up from germline, CDR1 is LNHNV and CDR2 is YYDKDF (reference sequence). V shed 1 base and J shed 0 bases, with 14 bases lying between them. The CDR3 covers 17 residues. The CDR3, as DNA: TGTGCCACCAGCAGAGGTCCCCTTTCTACTAGCACAGATACGCAGTATTTT. It is translated as CATSRGPLSTSTDTQYF.